Below are 14 T cell receptor beta chains sequenced from a single sample in a study of blood T cells in healthy people across ages (dated by TCRdb to 2013 to 2016). Libraries came from 5' RACE. The listed sequencing device is Illumina HiSeq 2500. A second roughly 6 to 11 cycle PCR used a sample-barcoded 5' primer and a J-beta primer mix. The raw public data were reprocessed by TCRdb itself: fastp quality trimming at Q25, MiXCR clonotype calling, in-frame beta chains only. Every distinct CDR3 protein forms one entry, paired with its most common genes and DNA. The sample records about 800,000 distinct CDR3 sequences, approximately 25% of which are singletons. The ten largest clones capture approximately 4% of the sample. These data also formed part of another study, on T cells of mothers and their children.

The sample consisted of blood. Source of these receptors: a boy between 5 and 17 years old in good health.

The V and J genes are TRBV6-2 or TRBV6-3 and TRBJ2-5; TRBD1 or TRBD2 may be the D gene (5 bases each). The J call is uncertain, as TRBJ2-7 better fits the DNA end. CDR3 length: 16 amino acids. Germline-derived CDR1 and CDR2 are MNHEY and SVGEGT. CDR3 sequence: CASSVPGPKKSYEQYF. The CDR3 region has the DNA TGTGCCAGCAGTGTCCCGGGACCGAAAAAATCCTACGAGCAGTACTTC.

The rearrangement joins TRBV7-9 to TRBJ2-1; D is unresolved. Trimming stripped 5 bases from V and 9 bases from J, with 17 bases between. The CDR3 is made up of 14 amino acids. CDR1 is SEHNR, CDR2 FQNEAQ, per germline (reference sequence). DNA of the CDR3: TGTGCCAGCAGCGACGTAGGCATTTCTGGTGAGCAGTTCTTC. This translates into CASSDVGISGEQFF.

The chain recombines TRBV27 with TRBJ1-1; the D is unclear. Per the germline V gene, CDR1 is MNHEY and CDR2 is SMNVEV (reference sequence). The V end was cut by 3 bases, the J end by 0 bases, with 11 bases between. This CDR3 has 15 amino acids. The CDR3 nucleotides are TGTGCCAGCAGTTTCAACAGACTACTGAACACTGAAGCTTTCTTT. Its translation: CASSFNRLLNTEAFF.

The chain links TRBV29-1 to TRBJ1-4, with D tentatively TRBD1 (6 bases). This CDR3 spans 12 amino acids. Trimming left V 7 bases short and J 6 bases short, with 12 bases between. Germline V CDR1 and CDR2: SQVTM, ANQGSEA. CDR3 protein: CSASRGYEKLFF. DNA of the CDR3: TGCAGCGCCTCCAGGGGTTATGAAAAACTGTTTTTT. Filled out from reference TRBV29-1 and TRBJ1-4, the complete variable domain reads SAVISQKPSRDICQRGTSLTIQCQVDSQVTMMFWYRQQPGQSLTLIATANQGSEATYESGFVIDKFPISRPNLTFSTLTVSNMSPEDSSIYLCSASRGYEKLFFGSGTQLSVL.

For this clonotype: Mismatch with germline at one junction end may stem from a read error. This sequence joins TRBV15 and TRBJ2-5; the D is unclear. The CDR3 is made up of 15 amino acids. CDR1 and CDR2 (germline): LNHNV, YYDKDF (reference sequence). The CDR3 loop reads CATSGELRLQETQYF. The CDR3, as DNA: TGTGCCACCAGCGGAGAGTTGAGACTCCAAGAGACCCAGTACTTC.

The chain couples TRBV28 to TRBJ1-3; TRBD1 aligns across 9 bases. After removal of 6 bases from V and 4 bases from J, the junction contained 7 bases not matched to a gene. CDR3 length: 15 residues. Germline V gives CDR1 MDHEN, CDR2 SYDVKM. CDR3 DNA sequence: TGTGCCAGCAGATTCGACAGGGGGGGAGGAAACACCATATATTTT. This sequence encodes CASRFDRGGGNTIYF. Full variable domain (remainder filled in from reference TRBV28 and TRBJ1-3): DVKVTQSSRYLVKRTGEKVFLECVQDMDHENMFWYRQDPGLGLRLIYFSYDVKMKEKGDIPEGYSVSREKKERFSLILESASTNQTSMYLCASRFDRGGGNTIYFGEGSWLTVV.

This clonotype has a handful of counts. This sequence joins TRBV28 and TRBJ2-1, with D unresolved. There are 15 residues in the CDR3. Germline V gives CDR1 MDHEN, CDR2 SYDVKM. The germline V and J ends were trimmed by 3 bases and 2 bases, with 11 bases remaining between them. The CDR3 here is CASSFLDRAYNEQFF. As DNA, the CDR3 is TGTGCCAGCAGTTTCCTAGACCGGGCCTACAATGAGCAGTTCTTC.

The genes are TRBV29-1 and TRBJ2-7, with D possibly being TRBD1 (6 bases). The V gene lost 0 bases and the J gene lost 4 bases, with 19 bases spanning the gap. Germline V gene sequence: CDR1 SQVTM, CDR2 ANQGSEA. The CDR3 runs to 16 residues. This CDR3 reads CSVEDKAGASSYEQYF. The CDR3 DNA is TGCAGCGTTGAAGATAAAGCAGGGGCGTCTAGTTACGAGCAGTACTTC.

The J gene is TRBJ2-5, the V gene TRBV7-9, with D possibly being TRBD1 (6 bases). The DNA end is more similar to TRBJ2-7, so the J call may be wrong. Per the germline V gene, CDR1 is SEHNR and CDR2 is FQNEAQ (reference sequence). The CDR3 totals 14 residues. The CDR3 protein is CASSSAGAEYEQYF. For the CDR3, the DNA is TGTGCCAGCAGCTCTGCAGGGGCAGAATACGAGCAGTACTTC.

Concerning this clonotype itself: The junction departs from germline at one end; a sequencing error may be responsible. The CDR3 reads CASRTDLGKLFF. The CDR3 DNA is TGCGCCAGCAGGACAGACTTGGGGAAACTGTTTTTT. The gene calls are TRBV28 and TRBJ1-4; tentatively, D is TRBD1 (6 bases). CDR3 size: 12 residues. Looked up from germline, CDR1 is MDHEN and CDR2 is SYDVKM. Based on the CDR3 plus reference TRBV28 and TRBJ1-4, the full variable domain is DVKVTQSSRYLVKRTGEKVFLECVQDMDHENMFWYRQDPGLGLRLIYFSYDVKMKEKGDIPEGYSVSREKKERFSLILESASTNQTSMYLCASRTDLGKLFFGSGTQLSVL.

The chain has TRBV5-1 and TRBJ2-5; unclear D gene. The J call may be faulty, since TRBJ2-1 better matches the DNA end. The CDR3 runs to 13 residues. Germline V gene sequence: CDR1 SGHRS, CDR2 YFSETQ. DNA for the CDR3: TGCGCCAGCAGCCCGGACGGGCCAGGAGAGCAGTTCTTC. It encodes CASSPDGPGEQFF.

The chain combines TRBV6-6 with TRBJ1-6; no reliable D call. The CDR3 contains 14 residues. Germline CDR1 is MNHNY and CDR2 is SVGAGI (reference sequence). V was shortened by 6 bases and J by 8 bases, with 14 bases between the two germline ends. The DNA of the CDR3 is TGTGCCAGCAGCTACAGCCAACCGGATTCACCCCTCCACTTT. Its protein is CASSYSQPDSPLHF.

V is TRBV20-1 and J is TRBJ2-7; TRBD1 aligns across 9 bases. This CDR3 has 15 residues. Germline-derived CDR1 and CDR2 are DFQATT and SNEGSKA (reference sequence). The V and J ends lost 4 bases and 3 bases, in that order; junction bases with no gene match: 10. The CDR3 sequence: CSATLNRGPFYEQYF. Written as DNA, the CDR3 is TGCAGTGCTACCCTCAACAGGGGGCCCTTCTACGAGCAGTACTTC.

The rearrangement uses TRBV7-9 and TRBJ2-7; D possibly corresponds to TRBD2 (5 bases). V was shortened by 2 bases and J by 5 bases, with 16 bases between the two germline ends. CDR1 SEHNR and CDR2 FQNEAQ come from the germline V gene (reference sequence). The CDR3 runs 15 residues. In DNA form, the CDR3 reads TGTGCCAGCAGCTTAAGCGTGGGCCTAGCTAACGAGCAGTACTTC. Protein sequence: CASSLSVGLANEQYF.